These T cell receptor beta chains were read from a single sample in a study of control samples from healthy donors and cancer patients. Assay: immunoSEQ multiplex PCR; the TCRdb copy retains only in-frame clones and omits some. In the table there are 100,000 to 150,000 clones, roughly 92% of which are singletons. The sequenced sample consisted of blood. The receptors derive from a man younger than 30 in good health. CDR3s include the opening cysteine and the closing phenylalanine or tryptophan. The D gene is left open where the match is weak. Clone size, where shown, is once, few, many, or a class for clones that have expanded.

size	V	D	J	CDR3	DNA
.	TRBV27	TRBD1	TRBJ1-1	CASRPGTGGMNTEAFF	TGTGCCAGCAGACCCGGGACAGGGGGCATGAACACTGAAGCTTTCTTT
.	TRBV6-5	.	TRBJ2-7	CASSYTVRPYEQYF	TGTGCCAGCAGTTACACTGTCAGGCCCTACGAGCAGTACTTC
.	TRBV10-3	TRBD1	TRBJ1-2	CAIGQANYGYTF	TGTGCCATAGGACAGGCAAACTATGGCTACACCTTC
.	TRBV6-5	TRBD2	TRBJ2-1	CASSRLAPNEQFF	TGTGCCAGCAGTCGACTAGCCCCGAATGAGCAGTTCTTC
once	TRBV5-1	.	TRBJ1-4	CASRQGATNEKLFF	TGCGCCAGCAGACAGGGCGCAACTAATGAAAAACTGTTTTTT
.	TRBV9	TRBD1	TRBJ1-5	CASSGQGNNQPQHF	TGTGCCAGCAGCGGACAGGGGAACAATCAGCCCCAGCATTTT
.	TRBV5-1	TRBD2	TRBJ2-1	CASSPRGGRYNEQFF	TGCGCCAGCAGCCCCCGCGGGGGGCGTTACAATGAGCAGTTCTTC
.	TRBV6-6	.	TRBJ2-7	CASSYTGQSYEQYF	TGTGCCAGCAGTTACACTGGACAGTCCTACGAGCAGTACTTC
.	TRBV7-3	.	TRBJ1-4	CASSLGPNEKLFF	TGTGCCAGCAGCTTGGGGCCTAATGAAAAACTGTTTTTT
.	TRBV14	.	TRBJ1-4	CASSRRGANEKLFF	TGTGCCAGCAGCCGTCGGGGTGCTAATGAAAAACTGTTTTTT